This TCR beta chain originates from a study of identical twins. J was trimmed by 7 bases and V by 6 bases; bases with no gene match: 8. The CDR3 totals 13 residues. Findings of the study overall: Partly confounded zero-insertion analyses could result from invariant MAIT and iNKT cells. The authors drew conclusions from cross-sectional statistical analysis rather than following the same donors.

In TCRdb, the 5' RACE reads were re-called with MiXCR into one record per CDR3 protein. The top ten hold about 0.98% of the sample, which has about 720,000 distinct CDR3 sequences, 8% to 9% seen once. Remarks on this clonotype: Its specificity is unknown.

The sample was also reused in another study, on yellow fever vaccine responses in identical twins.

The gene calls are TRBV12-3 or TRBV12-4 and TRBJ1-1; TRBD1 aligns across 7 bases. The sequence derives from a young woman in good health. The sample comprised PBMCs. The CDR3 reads CASRPDRRLEAFF. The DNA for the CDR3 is TGTGCCAGCAGGCCGGACAGGCGACTTGAAGCTTTCTTT.